This T cell receptor (beta chain) derives from a study of CD8 T cells in ankylosing spondylitis. Regarding the study as a whole: It appeared that ankylosing spondylitis blood was characterized by a TCR beta motif of under ten highly homologous variants.

V was cut by 2 bases and J by 2 bases, with 3 bases left in between. The length of the CDR3 is 13 residues. CDR1 and CDR2 (germline): KGHSH, LQKENI. For this clonotype: Its antigen is not known.

From the 5' RACE reads, TCRdb called clonotypes with MiXCR, one entry per CDR3 protein. The data hold fewer than 450,000 distinct CDR3 sequences, with about 15% observed a single time. The sequencing sample was made of blood, either unsorted or a sorted T cell fraction (not recorded which). The clonotype comes from a male donor with ankylosing spondylitis. The chain is built from TRBV18 and TRBJ2-2, with D unclear. The CDR3 here is CASSPDNTGELFF. The DNA of the CDR3 is TGTGCCAGCTCACCAGATAACACCGGGGAGCTGTTTTTT.